This T cell receptor beta chain was retrieved from a study of cytomegalovirus exposure and HLA in healthy donors. As for the study in general: The study placed 70% to 90% of its roughly 400 genotyped donors in the Caucasian-associated ancestry cluster.

Primers included in the PCR were 60 Vbeta and 13 Jbeta primers. Sequencing was performed with immunoSEQ multiplex PCR; in TCRdb, only in-frame clones are kept and a portion is missing. The table records approximately 37,000 clones, approximately 80% of them present only once. About this clone itself: As yet, its antigen is unknown.

Notes on the study in general: TCR beta chains numbering more than 150 were designated cytomegalovirus-associated. A later analysis linked a missense variant in DCLRE1C to the trimming of TCR beta V and J genes.

Per the germline V gene, CDR1 is SGHRS and CDR2 is YFSETQ. The CDR3 is 15 amino acids. The V gene lost 0 bases and the J gene lost 0 bases, with 8 bases spanning the gap. Input material: PBMCs. The V and J genes are TRBV5-1 and TRBJ2-3; D gene unclear. The clonotype comes from a young woman in good health and CMV-seropositive. CDR3 nucleotides: TGCGCCAGCAGCTTGGCGGTCCCTAGCACAGATACGCAGTATTTT. It encodes CASSLAVPSTDTQYF.